Below, one T cell receptor beta chain is given with its context. The CDR3 length is 16 residues. Germline-derived CDR1 and CDR2 are SGHDN and FVKESK. Trimming cost V 3 bases and J 6 bases; bases outside gene matches: 6. Repertoires were generated with immunoSEQ multiplex PCR, while TCRdb's copy carries only in-frame clones and drops some. The table lists some 14,000 clones, around 70% of them singletons. These data belong to a study of T cells after somatic rescue of genetic block. Sequenced input: peripheral blood mononuclear cells (PBMCs). The rearrangement joins TRBV14 to TRBJ2-1; 12 positions match TRBD1. The TCR sequence derives from a man between 18 and 35 years old. This CDR3 is CASSHLGTGGGNEQFF. The CDR3 DNA follows: TGTGCCAGCAGCCACCTAGGGACAGGGGGCGGCAATGAGCAGTTCTTC. Using reference TRBV14 and TRBJ2-1 for the parts outside the CDR3, the full variable domain is EAGVTQFPSHSVIEKGQTVTLRCDPISGHDNLYWYRRVMGKEIKFLLHFVKESKQDESGMPNNRFLAERTGGTYSTLKVQPAELEDSGVYFCASSHLGTGGGNEQFFGPGTRLTVL.